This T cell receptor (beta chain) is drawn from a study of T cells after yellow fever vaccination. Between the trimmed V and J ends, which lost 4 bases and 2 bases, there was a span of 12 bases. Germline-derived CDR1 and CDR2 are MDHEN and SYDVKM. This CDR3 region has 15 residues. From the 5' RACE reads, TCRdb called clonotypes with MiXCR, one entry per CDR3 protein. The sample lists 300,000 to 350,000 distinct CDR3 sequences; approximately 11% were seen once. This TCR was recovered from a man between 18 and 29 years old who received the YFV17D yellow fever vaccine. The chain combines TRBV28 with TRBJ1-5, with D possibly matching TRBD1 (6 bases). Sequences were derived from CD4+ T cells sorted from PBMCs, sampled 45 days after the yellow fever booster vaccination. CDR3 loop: CASSYAGAGNQPQHF. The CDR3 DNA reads TGTGCCAGCAGTTATGCAGGGGCCGGCAATCAGCCCCAGCATTTT.